Included here is one TCR beta chain sequence, with context. The antigen is undetermined. This sample also contains other DNA sequences that code for the same CDR3. Genomic DNA per cell subset filled all wells of several immunoSEQ plates. Each sorted subset replicate got 200 ng genomic DNA, roughly 33,000 genomes. Sequencing used immunoSEQ multiplex PCR; TCRdb keeps in-frame clones, though not all of them. This table has some 2.1 million clones, roughly 94% appearing once. The sample is drawn from a study of shared clonotypes between healthy human individuals. Study-wide background: Three CD4 naive, three CD4 memory, two CD8 naive and one CD8 memory plate were used per donor. Study-level findings and limits: Memory subsets generally showed lower estimated richness than naive subsets.

CDR1 MDHEN and CDR2 SYDVKM come from the germline V gene. With 4 bases clipped from V and 1 base from J, the junction kept 4 bases outside the gene matches. CDR3 size: 14 residues. The source of this sequence is a man between 18 and 29 years old in good health. The V call is TRBV28, the J call TRBJ2-7; 7 bases are shared with TRBD1. Sequencing input: naive CD4+ T cells sorted from blood. Subset reported: CD45RA+ positively selected. In nucleotides, the CDR3 is TGTGCCAGCAGTTCCGGGACAGAGTCCTACGAGCAGTACTTC. Residues: CASSSGTESYEQYF.